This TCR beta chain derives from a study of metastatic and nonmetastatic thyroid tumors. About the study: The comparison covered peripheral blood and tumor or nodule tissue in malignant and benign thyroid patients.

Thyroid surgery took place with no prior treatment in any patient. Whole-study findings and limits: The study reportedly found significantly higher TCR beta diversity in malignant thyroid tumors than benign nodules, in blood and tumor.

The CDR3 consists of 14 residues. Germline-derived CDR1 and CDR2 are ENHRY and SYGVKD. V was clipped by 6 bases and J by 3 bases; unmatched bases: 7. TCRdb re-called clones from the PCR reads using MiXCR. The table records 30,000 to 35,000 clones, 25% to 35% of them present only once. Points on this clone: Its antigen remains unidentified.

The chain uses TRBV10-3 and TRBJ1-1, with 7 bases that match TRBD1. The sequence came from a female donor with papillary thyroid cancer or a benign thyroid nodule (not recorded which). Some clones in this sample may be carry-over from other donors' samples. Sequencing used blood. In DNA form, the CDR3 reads TGTGCCATCAGCGAGGACGGGACAGACACTGAAGCTTTCTTT. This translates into CAISEDGTDTEAFF.